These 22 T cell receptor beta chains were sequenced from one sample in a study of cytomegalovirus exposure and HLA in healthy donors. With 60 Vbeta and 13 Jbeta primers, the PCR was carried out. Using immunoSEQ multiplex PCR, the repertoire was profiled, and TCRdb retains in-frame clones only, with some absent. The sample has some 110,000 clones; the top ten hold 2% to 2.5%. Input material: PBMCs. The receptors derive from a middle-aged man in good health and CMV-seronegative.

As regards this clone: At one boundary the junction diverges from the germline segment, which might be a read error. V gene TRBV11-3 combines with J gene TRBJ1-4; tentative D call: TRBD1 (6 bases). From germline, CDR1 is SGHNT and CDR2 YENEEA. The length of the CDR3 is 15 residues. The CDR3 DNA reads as TGTGCCAGCAGCTCCACCGGGACAACTAACGAAAAACTGTTTTTT. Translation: CASSSTGTTNEKLFF.

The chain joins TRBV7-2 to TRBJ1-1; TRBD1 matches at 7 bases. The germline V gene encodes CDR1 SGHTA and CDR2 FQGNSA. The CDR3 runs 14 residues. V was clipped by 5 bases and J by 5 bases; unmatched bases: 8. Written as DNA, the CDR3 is TGTGCCAGCAGCGTACAGGGGAAGGGGACTGAAGCTTTCTTT. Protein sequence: CASSVQGKGTEAFF.

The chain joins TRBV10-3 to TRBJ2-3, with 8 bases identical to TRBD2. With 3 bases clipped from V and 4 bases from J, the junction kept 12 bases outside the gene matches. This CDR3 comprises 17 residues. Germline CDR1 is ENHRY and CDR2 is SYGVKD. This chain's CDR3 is CAISDRKGLVSPDTQYF. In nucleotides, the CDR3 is TGTGCCATCAGTGATAGGAAGGGACTAGTCTCCCCAGATACGCAGTATTTT.

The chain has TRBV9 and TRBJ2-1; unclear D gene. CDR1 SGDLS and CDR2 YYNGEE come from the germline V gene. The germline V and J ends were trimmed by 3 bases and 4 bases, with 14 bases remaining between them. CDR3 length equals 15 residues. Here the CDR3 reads CASSALEAGYNEQFF. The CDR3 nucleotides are TGTGCCAGCAGCGCCCTCGAAGCAGGATACAATGAGCAGTTCTTC.

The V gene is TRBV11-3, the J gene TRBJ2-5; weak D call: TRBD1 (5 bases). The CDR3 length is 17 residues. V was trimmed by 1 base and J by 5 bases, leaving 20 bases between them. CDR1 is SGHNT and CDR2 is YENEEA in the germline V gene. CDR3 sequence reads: CASSLGLVGRVGETQYF. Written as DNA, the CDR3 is TGTGCCAGCAGCTTAGGTCTGGTAGGCAGGGTGGGGGAGACCCAGTACTTC.

CDR3: CASSSMTASNQPQHF. As DNA, the CDR3 is TGTGCCAGCAGTTCCATGACAGCTAGCAATCAGCCCCAGCATTTT. This chain connects TRBV6-5 to TRBJ1-5; tentatively, D is TRBD1 (5 bases). Trimming took off 4 bases at V and 0 bases at J, with 10 bases between the two ends. This CDR3 spans 15 amino acids. The germline gives CDR1 MNHEY, CDR2 SVGAGI.

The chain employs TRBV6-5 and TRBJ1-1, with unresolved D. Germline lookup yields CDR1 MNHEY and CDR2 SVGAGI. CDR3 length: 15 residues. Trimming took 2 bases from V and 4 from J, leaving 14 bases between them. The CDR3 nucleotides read TGTGCCAGCAGTTACGGCCCCCTCCCGGGCACTGAAGCTTTCTTT. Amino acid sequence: CASSYGPLPGTEAFF.

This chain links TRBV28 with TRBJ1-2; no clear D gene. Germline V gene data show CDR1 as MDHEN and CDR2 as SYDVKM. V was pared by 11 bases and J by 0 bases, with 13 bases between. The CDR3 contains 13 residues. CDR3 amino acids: CACNLGANYGYTF. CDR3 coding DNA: TGTGCCTGCAACCTCGGAGCTAACTATGGCTACACCTTC.

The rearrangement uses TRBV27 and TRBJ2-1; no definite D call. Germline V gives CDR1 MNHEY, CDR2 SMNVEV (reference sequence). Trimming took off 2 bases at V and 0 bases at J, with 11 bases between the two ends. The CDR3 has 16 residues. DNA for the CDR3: TGTGCCAGCAGTTTAAGAGCGACGAGCTCCTACAATGAGCAGTTCTTC. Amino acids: CASSLRATSSYNEQFF.

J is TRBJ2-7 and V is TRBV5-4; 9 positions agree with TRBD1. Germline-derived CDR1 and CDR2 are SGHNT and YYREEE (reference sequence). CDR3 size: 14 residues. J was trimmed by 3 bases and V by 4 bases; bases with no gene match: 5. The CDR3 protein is CASSLGTGIYEQYF. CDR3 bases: TGTGCCAGCAGCCTCGGGACAGGGATCTACGAGCAGTACTTC.

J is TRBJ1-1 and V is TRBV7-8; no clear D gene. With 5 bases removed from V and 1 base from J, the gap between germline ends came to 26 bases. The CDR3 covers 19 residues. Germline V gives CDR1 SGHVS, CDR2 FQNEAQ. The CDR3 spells CASSLGALGRPEKNTEAFF. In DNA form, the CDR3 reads TGTGCCAGCAGCCTAGGTGCCTTGGGGAGACCGGAGAAGAACACTGAAGCTTTCTTT.

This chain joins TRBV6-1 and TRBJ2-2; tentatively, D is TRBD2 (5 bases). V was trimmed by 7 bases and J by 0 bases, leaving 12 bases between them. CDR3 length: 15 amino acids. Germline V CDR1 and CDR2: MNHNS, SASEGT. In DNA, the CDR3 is TGTGCCAGCAAGAGCGGTAAAGCGAACACCGGGGAGCTGTTTTTT. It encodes CASKSGKANTGELFF.

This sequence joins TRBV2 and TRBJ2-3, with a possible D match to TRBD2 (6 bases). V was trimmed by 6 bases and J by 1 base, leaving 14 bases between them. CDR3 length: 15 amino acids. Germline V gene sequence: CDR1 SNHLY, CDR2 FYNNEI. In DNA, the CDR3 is TGTGCCAGCAGAGGGTTGACGGGGGGCACAGATACGCAGTATTTT. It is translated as CASRGLTGGTDTQYF. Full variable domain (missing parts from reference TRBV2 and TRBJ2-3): EPEVTQTPSHQVTQMGQEVILRCVPISNHLYFYWYRQILGQKVEFLVSFYNNEISEKSEIFDDQFSVERPDGSNFTLKIRSTKLEDSAMYFCASRGLTGGTDTQYFGPGTRLTVL.

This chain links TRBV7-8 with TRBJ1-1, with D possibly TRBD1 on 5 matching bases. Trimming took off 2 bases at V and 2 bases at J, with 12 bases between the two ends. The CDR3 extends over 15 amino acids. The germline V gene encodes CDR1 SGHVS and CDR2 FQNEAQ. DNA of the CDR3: TGTGCCAGCAGCTTATTTGGGGGGGATAACACTGAAGCTTTCTTT. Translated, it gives CASSLFGGDNTEAFF.

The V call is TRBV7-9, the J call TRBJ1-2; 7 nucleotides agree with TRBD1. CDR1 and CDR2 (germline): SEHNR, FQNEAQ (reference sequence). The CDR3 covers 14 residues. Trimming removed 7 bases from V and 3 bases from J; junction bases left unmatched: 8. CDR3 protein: CASTAAGQHYGYTF. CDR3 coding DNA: TGTGCCAGCACGGCCGCGGGACAGCACTATGGCTACACCTTC.

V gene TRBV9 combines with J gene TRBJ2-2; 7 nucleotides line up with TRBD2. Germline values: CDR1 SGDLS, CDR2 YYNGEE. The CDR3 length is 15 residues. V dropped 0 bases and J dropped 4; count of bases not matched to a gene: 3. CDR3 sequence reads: CASSVGGSVTGELFF. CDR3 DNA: TGTGCCAGCAGCGTAGGCGGGAGCGTCACCGGGGAGCTGTTTTTT. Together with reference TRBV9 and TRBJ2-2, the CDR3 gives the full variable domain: DSGVTQTPKHLITATGQRVTLRCSPRSGDLSVYWYQQSLDQGLQFLIQYYNGEERAKGNILERFSAQQFPDLHSELNLSSLELGDSALYFCASSVGGSVTGELFFGEGSRLTVL.

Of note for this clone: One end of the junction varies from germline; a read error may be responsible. Here the CDR3 reads CASSVDSTWLDTGELFF. The DNA of the CDR3 is TGTGCCAGTAGTGTAGACTCGACATGGCTCGACACCGGGGAGCTGTTTTTT. The chain employs TRBV19 and TRBJ2-2; D uncertain. Germline V gene lookup returns CDR1 LNHDA and CDR2 SQIVND (reference sequence). This CDR3 is 17 amino acids long.

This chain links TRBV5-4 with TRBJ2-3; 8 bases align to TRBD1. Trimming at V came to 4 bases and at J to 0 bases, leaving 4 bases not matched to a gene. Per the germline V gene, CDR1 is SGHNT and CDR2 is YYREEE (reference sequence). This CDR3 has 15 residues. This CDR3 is CASSLTGASTDTQYF. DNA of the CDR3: TGTGCCAGCAGCCTGACAGGGGCGAGCACAGATACGCAGTATTTT.

The DNA of the CDR3 is TGTGCCAGCATACGGGGGAAGACTAACTATGGCTACACCTTC. Translation gives CASIRGKTNYGYTF. This rearrangement joins TRBV6-6 to TRBJ1-2, with D tentatively TRBD1 (5 bases). The CDR3 covers 14 residues. V was clipped by 7 bases and J by 0 bases, with 12 bases between them. Germline lookup yields CDR1 MNHNY and CDR2 SVGAGI (reference sequence).

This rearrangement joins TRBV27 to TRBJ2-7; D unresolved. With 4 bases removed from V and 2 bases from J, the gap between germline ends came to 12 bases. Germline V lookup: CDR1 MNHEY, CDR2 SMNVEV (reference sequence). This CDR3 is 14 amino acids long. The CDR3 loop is CASSSWRGTYEQYF. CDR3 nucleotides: TGTGCCAGCAGTTCCTGGCGCGGTACCTACGAGCAGTACTTC.

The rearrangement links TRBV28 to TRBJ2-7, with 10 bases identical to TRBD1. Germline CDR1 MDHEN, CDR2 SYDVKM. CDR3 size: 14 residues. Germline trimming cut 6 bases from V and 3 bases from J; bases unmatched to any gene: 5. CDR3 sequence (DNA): TGTGCCAGCAGGCTGGACAGGGGGAACTACGAGCAGTACTTC. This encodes CASRLDRGNYEQYF. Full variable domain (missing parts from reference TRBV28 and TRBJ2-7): DVKVTQSSRYLVKRTGEKVFLECVQDMDHENMFWYRQDPGLGLRLIYFSYDVKMKEKGDIPEGYSVSREKKERFSLILESASTNQTSMYLCASRLDRGNYEQYFGPGTRLTVT.

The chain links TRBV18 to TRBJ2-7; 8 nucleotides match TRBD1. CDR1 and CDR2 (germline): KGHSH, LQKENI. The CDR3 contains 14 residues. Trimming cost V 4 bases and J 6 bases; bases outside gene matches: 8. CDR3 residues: CASSLLGTGAEQYF. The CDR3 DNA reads TGTGCCAGCTCACTCCTCGGGACAGGTGCCGAGCAGTACTTC.